The 18 T cell receptor beta chains listed next were all sequenced from one sample in a study of control samples from healthy donors and cancer patients. Produced via immunoSEQ multiplex PCR; TCRdb's table is partial and in-frame only. Of 120,000 or so clones detected, around 87% appear once; the ten largest clones hold about 2.7%. Sequenced material: blood. Every receptor here comes from a man between 60 and 70 years old in good health.

Points on this clone: This same CDR3 is encoded by further DNA sequences in the sample. The chain carries TRBV21-1 and TRBJ2-7; the table assigns TRBD1, which was not confirmed against the DNA. TRBV21-1 is described as a pseudogene. The CDR3 is 15 residues long. Here the CDR3 reads CASSKFRQGTYEQYF. The CDR3 DNA reads TGTGCCAGCAGCAAATTCCGACAGGGTACCTACGAGCAGTACTTC.

This chain's CDR3 is CASTLDRGLNYGYTF. In DNA, the CDR3 is TGTGCCAGCACACTGGACAGGGGGCTTAACTATGGCTACACCTTC. The chain carries TRBV6-5 and TRBJ1-2, with 11 bases identical to TRBD1. Trimming at V came to 7 bases and at J to 1 base, leaving 5 bases not matched to a gene. The CDR3 length is 15 residues. CDR1 is MNHEY, CDR2 SVGAGI, per germline.

Only one count was recorded for this clone. The chain links TRBV6-5 to TRBJ1-2; possibly TRBD1 for D (5 bases). CDR1 and CDR2 (germline): MNHEY, SVGAGI. Trimming pared 6 bases from V and 4 bases from J, leaving 12 bases between. The CDR3 is 13 amino acids. This chain's CDR3 is CASSQTGSYGYTF. CDR3 coding DNA: TGTGCCAGCAGCCAAACAGGAAGCTATGGCTACACCTTC.

This clone was observed a single time. The V call is TRBV6-5, the J call TRBJ1-4; 9 nucleotides line up with TRBD1. The germline V gene has CDR1 MNHEY and CDR2 SVGAGI. The CDR3 spans 15 residues. The V gene end was trimmed by 5 bases and the J gene end by 3 bases; junction bases not matched to a gene: 4. In nucleotides, the CDR3 is TGTGCCAGCAGTCCTCGGACAGGGGCTAATGAAAAACTGTTTTTT. Protein product: CASSPRTGANEKLFF.

This chain links TRBV5-1 with TRBJ2-3; D is undetermined. V lost 4 bases and J 4 bases, leaving 16 bases between the germline ends. Germline V gene sequence: CDR1 SGHRS, CDR2 YFSETQ. This CDR3 region has 15 residues. The CDR3 DNA sequence: TGCGCCAGCAGCCTACCTGCCGGTAGCTCAGATACGCAGTATTTT. Translated, it gives CASSLPAGSSDTQYF.

The CDR3 loop reads CASSVGSGALGFYGFEGANVLTF. For the CDR3, the DNA is TGTGCCAGCAGCGTAGGGAGCGGGGCCCTGGGATTTTATGGATTTGAAGGGGCCAACGTCCTGACTTTC. The rearrangement links TRBV9 to TRBJ2-6; 7 bases are a match to TRBD2. The CDR3 has 23 amino acids. The V gene's germline CDR1 is SGDLS and CDR2 YYNGEE. The junction had 25 bases not matched to a gene; V was cut back by 0 bases and J by 4 bases.

V gene TRBV12-3 or TRBV12-4 combines with J gene TRBJ2-1; D gene ambiguous. The ends were cut back, 5 bases at V and 10 bases at J, with 12 bases in the middle. CDR3 length: 12 residues. CDR3 in DNA: TGTGCCAGCAGTGTGTCGATTCGGGAGCAGTTCTTC. Protein: CASSVSIREQFF.

V is TRBV5-1 and J is TRBJ1-1; D is possibly TRBD1 (5 bases). This CDR3 comprises 17 residues. The ends were cut back, 5 bases at V and 4 bases at J, with 24 bases in the middle. Per the germline V gene, CDR1 is SGHRS and CDR2 is YFSETQ. CDR3 nucleotides: TGCGCCAGCAGGATCCGCAGCGGGGGAGGGGCGAGCACTGAAGCTTTCTTT. This codes for CASRIRSGGGASTEAFF.

V usage is TRBV24-1 and J usage is TRBJ2-6; D is possibly TRBD1 (5 bases). Germline lookup yields CDR1 KGHDR and CDR2 SFDVKD. There are 19 residues in the CDR3. Trimming stripped 3 bases from V and 6 bases from J, with 23 bases between. The CDR3 nucleotides are TGTGCCACCAGTGATGCCCCAGGGATCCCTGGGGCCAAGGCCAACGTCCTGACTTTC. It translates to CATSDAPGIPGAKANVLTF.

V gene TRBV7-9 combines with J gene TRBJ1-6; unclear D gene. The CDR3 contains 14 residues. Per the germline V gene, CDR1 is SEHNR and CDR2 is FQNEAQ (reference sequence). Trimming removed 3 bases at V and 8 bases at J, with 11 bases between. Here the CDR3 reads CASSLLIEDSPLHF. CDR3 nucleotide sequence: TGTGCCAGCAGCTTGTTAATTGAGGATTCACCCCTCCACTTT.

DNA of the CDR3: TGTGCCAGCAGCCGATTGGCGTCTAGCACAGATACGCAGTATTTT. Encoded protein: CASSRLASSTDTQYF. The chain recombines TRBV7-3 with TRBJ2-3; D remains ambiguous. CDR3 length: 15 amino acids. Trimming took off 5 bases at V and 0 bases at J, with 12 bases between the two ends. Germline-derived CDR1 and CDR2 are SGHTA and FQGTGA.

The chain is built from TRBV14 and TRBJ1-1; a weak D match, TRBD1 (6 bases). Germline loops: CDR1 SGHDN, CDR2 FVKESK. V lost 7 bases to trimming and J lost 4 bases, with 13 bases between them. The CDR3 loop spans 13 amino acids. CDR3 in amino acids: CASTRGYGTEAFF. The DNA of the CDR3 is TGTGCCAGCACCAGGGGTTACGGCACTGAAGCTTTCTTT.

This chain connects TRBV28 to TRBJ1-5; no firm D call. The CDR3 is 15 amino acids. The V and J ends lost 2 bases and 1 base respectively, with 9 bases between them. Germline CDR1 is MDHEN and CDR2 is SYDVKM. Written as DNA, the CDR3 is TGTGCCAGCAGTTTACCCGGGCCCAGCAATCAGCCCCAGCATTTT. It is translated as CASSLPGPSNQPQHF. The entire variable domain, with the rest obtained from reference TRBV28 and TRBJ1-5, is as follows: DVKVTQSSRYLVKRTGEKVFLECVQDMDHENMFWYRQDPGLGLRLIYFSYDVKMKEKGDIPEGYSVSREKKERFSLILESASTNQTSMYLCASSLPGPSNQPQHFGDGTRLSIL.

The rearrangement links TRBV6-6 to TRBJ1-2; 7 nucleotides agree with TRBD1. CDR3 size: 14 residues. The V gene end was trimmed by 7 bases and the J gene end by 4 bases; junction bases not matched to a gene: 9. CDR1 and CDR2 from the germline V gene are MNHNY and SVGAGI (reference sequence). The CDR3 bases are TGTGCCAGCACCCTAACCGACAGGGCCTATGGCTACACCTTC. The encoded protein is CASTLTDRAYGYTF.

This rearrangement joins TRBV20-1 to TRBJ1-6; no clear D gene. The germline V gene has CDR1 DFQATT and CDR2 SNEGSKA (reference sequence). Trimming took 2 bases from V and 9 from J, leaving 5 bases between them. CDR3 length: 11 amino acids. The CDR3 region has the DNA TGCAGTGCTAGATGGGGTTCACCCCTCCACTTT. The encoded protein is CSARWGSPLHF.

This chain uses TRBV18 with TRBJ1-4; TRBD1 is a possible D gene (6 bases). CDR1 and CDR2 from the germline V gene are KGHSH and LQKENI. The CDR3 is 14 amino acids. The ends were cut back, 5 bases at V and 9 bases at J, with 16 bases in the middle. In DNA form, the CDR3 reads TGTGCCAGCTCAGGGGGCCTGGAAGAGAAAAAACTGTTTTTT. Translated, it gives CASSGGLEEKKLFF.

The V call is TRBV6-6, the J call TRBJ1-1, with TRBD1 matching over 7 bases. Looked up from germline, CDR1 is MNHNY and CDR2 is SVGAGI (reference sequence). J gave up 3 bases and V 5 bases, and 3 bases lay outside the gene matches. This CDR3 spans 13 amino acids. The CDR3 nucleotides are TGTGCCAGCAGTCGCGACAGGGACACTGAAGCTTTCTTT. As protein: CASSRDRDTEAFF.

This chain joins TRBV6-5 and TRBJ2-7; D is undetermined. With 0 bases removed from V and 7 bases from J, the gap between germline ends came to 10 bases. This CDR3 contains 13 residues. Germline V gives CDR1 MNHEY, CDR2 SVGAGI. The CDR3 DNA follows: TGTGCCAGCAGTTACTCGATTGTGGAGGAGCAGTACTTC. Translating gives CASSYSIVEEQYF.